This TCR beta chain was documented in a study of CD4 T cell repertoires in COVID-19. TCRdb's table, derived via immunoSEQ multiplex PCR, lists solely in-frame clones and lacks some. In the table there are 60,000 to 90,000 clones, 83% of which are singletons. The sequence was collected from a human donor who had COVID-19. The sequenced sample was CD4+ T cells from peripheral blood, obtained after recovery from COVID-19.

Written as DNA, the CDR3 is TGCGCCAGCAGCTACCAGGGTGGGGTAGACAATGAGCAGTTCTTC. This gives the protein CASSYQGGVDNEQFF. The chain carries TRBV5-1 and TRBJ2-1, with D tentatively TRBD1 (5 bases). Trimming stripped 3 bases from V and 5 bases from J, with 15 bases between. This CDR3 is built from 15 residues. Germline CDR1 is SGHRS and CDR2 is YFSETQ.